A single sample gave rise to the 8 T cell receptor beta chains below, sequenced in a study of blood T cell repertoires in COVID-19. Some clones are missing from TCRdb's copy, which holds only in-frame ones; the method was immunoSEQ multiplex PCR. The sample comprises approximately 42,000 clones, approximately 73% of which are singletons, and roughly a quarter rests with the top ten. The sequenced sample was peripheral blood. The receptors were sampled from an elderly man with acute or convalescent COVID-19.

This clone appeared a few times. The chain is built from TRBV18 and TRBJ1-2; no definite D call. Per the germline V gene, CDR1 is KGHSH and CDR2 is LQKENI. Trimming removed 2 bases at V and 8 bases at J, with 12 bases between. The CDR3 length is 13 residues. CDR3 region: CASSPSGSGGYTF. The CDR3 nucleotides are TGTGCCAGCTCACCATCGGGGAGTGGAGGCTACACCTTC.

V usage is TRBV7-9 and J usage is TRBJ2-7; D remains ambiguous. Germline V gives CDR1 SEHNR, CDR2 FQNEAQ (reference sequence). Trimming took off 5 bases at V and 2 bases at J, with 13 bases between the two ends. The CDR3 has 14 residues. The CDR3 coding sequence is TGTGCCAGCAGCGACGCAGGTATCGCCTACGAGCAGTACTTC. Residues: CASSDAGIAYEQYF. Using reference TRBV7-9 and TRBJ2-7 for the parts outside the CDR3, the full variable domain is DTGVSQNPRHKITKRGQNVTFRCDPISEHNRLYWYRQTLGQGPEFLTYFQNEAQLEKSRLLSDRFSAERPKGSFSTLEIQRTEQGDSAMYLCASSDAGIAYEQYFGPGTRLTVT.

V usage is TRBV28 and J usage is TRBJ2-1; 12 positions agree with TRBD2. V gave up 5 bases and J gave up 3 bases; unmatched junction bases: 5. Per germline, CDR1 MDHEN and CDR2 SYDVKM. The CDR3 extends over 16 amino acids. Here the CDR3 DNA reads TGTGCCAGCAGTCAAGGACTAGCGGGAAACTACAATGAGCAGTTCTTC. It translates to CASSQGLAGNYNEQFF. Combining the CDR3 with reference TRBV28 and TRBJ2-1 gives the whole variable domain DVKVTQSSRYLVKRTGEKVFLECVQDMDHENMFWYRQDPGLGLRLIYFSYDVKMKEKGDIPEGYSVSREKKERFSLILESASTNQTSMYLCASSQGLAGNYNEQFFGPGTRLTVL.

The chain uses TRBV15 and TRBJ1-6, with unresolved D. With 1 base removed from V and 9 bases from J, the gap between germline ends came to 13 bases. The CDR3 consists of 15 residues. The V gene's germline CDR1 is LNHNV and CDR2 YYDKDF (reference sequence). CDR3 in DNA: TGTGCCACCAGCAGAGGGGCCGATCGGGGTTCACCCCTCCACTTT. Encoded protein: CATSRGADRGSPLHF.

The rearrangement joins TRBV19 to TRBJ1-2; 9 bases map to TRBD1. Germline lookup yields CDR1 LNHDA and CDR2 SQIVND (reference sequence). The CDR3 is 16 residues long. With V trimmed by 3 bases and J by 2 bases, 7 bases remained unmatched. The CDR3 nucleotides are TGTGCCAGTAGTATTGGGGGGACAGGGTCGAACTATGGCTACACCTTC. It yields the protein CASSIGGTGSNYGYTF. Full variable domain (missing parts from reference TRBV19 and TRBJ1-2): DGGITQSPKYLFRKEGQNVTLSCEQNLNHDAMYWYRQDPGQGLRLIYYSQIVNDFQKGDIAEGYSVSREKKESFPLTVTSAQKNPTAFYLCASSIGGTGSNYGYTFGSGTRLTVV.

This clone appeared a single time. The genes are TRBV12-5 and TRBJ2-1, with 10 bases aligning to TRBD1. V gave up 2 bases and J gave up 7 bases; unmatched junction bases: 5. Per the germline V gene, CDR1 is LGHNT and CDR2 is FRNRAP. The CDR3 has 15 amino acids. CDR3 loop: CASGLPRTGGNEQFF. DNA for the CDR3: TGTGCTAGTGGTTTGCCAAGGACAGGGGGAAATGAGCAGTTCTTC.

The chain recombines TRBV15 with TRBJ1-6, with D unclear. The ends were cut back, 1 base at V and 3 bases at J, with 7 bases in the middle. Per germline, CDR1 LNHNV and CDR2 YYDKDF (reference sequence). This CDR3 is built from 15 residues. CDR3 sequence reads: CATSRGGDYNSPLHF. The CDR3 DNA follows: TGTGCCACCAGCAGAGGCGGGGACTATAATTCACCCCTCCACTTT.

The chain is built from TRBV5-1 and TRBJ1-6; 9 bases match TRBD1. Trimming cost V 4 bases and J 8 bases; bases outside gene matches: 4. Germline lookup yields CDR1 SGHRS and CDR2 YFSETQ. The CDR3 loop spans 14 amino acids. CDR3 in DNA: TGCGCCAGCAGCGTAGGACAGGGGTATTCACCCCTCCACTTT. This sequence encodes CASSVGQGYSPLHF.